These 24 T cell receptor beta chains originate from one sample sequenced in a study of T cells in localized non-small cell lung cancer. Assay: immunoSEQ multiplex PCR; the TCRdb copy retains only in-frame clones and omits some. The sample records 20,000 to 25,000 clones, roughly nine tenths being singletons. The sequenced sample was peripheral blood, obtained before any cancer treatment. Source of these receptors: an older male donor with stage I lung adenocarcinoma.

The rearrangement uses TRBV30 and TRBJ1-6; 7 bases are a match to TRBD1. Per the germline V gene, CDR1 is GTSNPN and CDR2 is SVGIG (reference sequence). With 2 bases clipped from V and 7 bases from J, the junction kept 8 bases outside the gene matches. This CDR3 comprises 15 residues. CDR3 amino acids: CAWSTSGQTNSPLHF. Here the CDR3 DNA reads TGTGCCTGGAGTACCTCGGGACAGACAAATTCACCCCTCCACTTT.

In its sample, this clone was seen once. The chain has TRBV4-3 and TRBJ1-6, with a possible D match to TRBD1 (5 bases). Between the trimmed V and J ends, which lost 0 bases and 7 bases, there was a span of 25 bases. CDR1 and CDR2 (germline): LGHNA, YSLEER. The CDR3 has 20 residues. The CDR3 DNA sequence: TGCGCCAGCAGCCAAGATCGGGGGGTGCGGTTCGTCAACCAGAATTCACCCCTCCACTTT. It codes for CASSQDRGVRFVNQNSPLHF.

The V and J genes are TRBV7-2 and TRBJ2-1; TRBD1 agrees at 8 bases. Germline CDR1 reads SGHTA; CDR2 reads FQGNSA. V lost 1 base and J lost 6; bases outside the gene matches: 5. The CDR3 loop spans 15 amino acids. In nucleotides, the CDR3 is TGTGCCAGCAGCTTAGTTGTGGACAGGGTCAATGAGCAGTTCTTC. It codes for CASSLVVDRVNEQFF.

The rearrangement uses TRBV15 and TRBJ2-7, with 9 bases matching TRBD1. Germline CDR1 is LNHNV and CDR2 is YYDKDF (reference sequence). The CDR3 is 16 amino acids. The V gene end was trimmed by 0 bases and the J gene end by 5 bases; junction bases not matched to a gene: 8. CDR3 protein: CATSRDKTGGVDEQYF. DNA for the CDR3: TGTGCCACCAGCAGAGATAAAACAGGGGGCGTCGACGAGCAGTACTTC.

This chain links TRBV6-6 with TRBJ1-6; D may be TRBD1 (5 bases). The length of the CDR3 is 14 residues. Trimming left V 6 bases short and J 5 bases short, with 11 bases between. The germline CDR1 and CDR2 sequences are MNHNY and SVGAGI (reference sequence). CDR3 protein: CASSLGQDNSPLHF. As DNA, the CDR3 is TGTGCCAGCAGCCTGGGGCAGGATAATTCACCCCTCCACTTT.

The J gene is TRBJ2-3, the V gene TRBV15; D remains unclear. The CDR3 covers 13 residues. Trimming cost V 1 base and J 1 base, with 3 bases left between them. Germline-derived CDR1 and CDR2 are LNHNV and YYDKDF (reference sequence). This CDR3 is CATSRGRTDTQYF. CDR3 DNA sequence: TGTGCCACCAGCAGAGGACGCACAGATACGCAGTATTTT.

V and J are TRBV4-1 and TRBJ2-2; D ambiguous. The CDR3 sequence is 14 residues long. Germline lookup yields CDR1 MGHRA and CDR2 YSYEKL. The V end lost 3 bases, the J end lost 7 bases, and 12 bases lay between the germline ends. CDR3 residues: CASSHREYGGELFF. The CDR3 DNA reads as TGCGCCAGCAGCCATAGAGAATATGGCGGGGAGCTGTTTTTT.

The chain is built from TRBV5-1 and TRBJ2-7, with D tentatively TRBD1 or TRBD2 (5 bases each). The V and J ends lost 2 bases and 6 bases respectively, with 12 bases between them. Germline loops: CDR1 SGHRS, CDR2 YFSETQ. The CDR3 has 13 residues. This chain's CDR3 is CASSFVGDGEQYF. CDR3 sequence (DNA): TGCGCCAGCAGCTTCGTGGGGGACGGCGAGCAGTACTTC. The whole variable domain, filled in from reference TRBV5-1 and TRBJ2-7, reads KAGVTQTPRYLIKTRGQQVTLSCSPISGHRSVSWYQQTPGQGLQFLFEYFSETQRNKGNFPGRFSGRQFSNSRSEMNVSTLELGDSALYLCASSFVGDGEQYFGPGTRLTVT.

The chain employs TRBV6-5 and TRBJ2-7; possible D gene TRBD2, 6 bases. The V end was cut by 8 bases, the J end by 7 bases, with 18 bases between. Germline lookup yields CDR1 MNHEY and CDR2 SVGAGI. The CDR3 totals 13 residues. The CDR3 sequence is CASRGTVTREQYF. CDR3 sequence (DNA): TGTGCCAGCCGGGGGACGGTAACAAGGGAGCAGTACTTC.

This clone showed up just a few times. The rearrangement joins TRBV30 to TRBJ1-2; D is undetermined. This CDR3 contains 11 residues. Germline-derived CDR1 and CDR2 are GTSNPN and SVGIG (reference sequence). V lost 2 bases and J lost 7, with 8 bases in between. The CDR3 loop is CAWSRTLGYTF. The DNA for the CDR3 is TGTGCCTGGAGTAGGACTCTTGGCTACACCTTC.

This chain uses TRBV14 with TRBJ2-2; no reliable D call. Germline loops: CDR1 SGHDN, CDR2 FVKESK. With 1 base removed from V and 6 bases from J, the gap between germline ends came to 9 bases. This CDR3 contains 14 residues. CDR3 sequence (DNA): TGTGCCAGCAGCCAAGCCAAAATTGCCGGGGAGCTGTTTTTT. Amino acid sequence: CASSQAKIAGELFF.

The chain combines TRBV18 with TRBJ1-2; perhaps TRBD1 as D (6 bases). CDR1 is KGHSH and CDR2 is LQKENI in the germline V gene. Trimming took 4 bases from V and 2 from J, leaving 14 bases between them. This CDR3 has 15 amino acids. CDR3: CASSLGTPFNYGYTF. In DNA form, the CDR3 reads TGTGCCAGCTCACTTGGGACACCCTTCAACTATGGCTACACCTTC.

The J gene is TRBJ2-5, the V gene TRBV4-2, with 12 bases aligning to TRBD2. The CDR3 consists of 15 residues. Trimming took 1 base from V and 4 from J; bases not matched to a gene: 1. Germline loops: CDR1 LGHNA, CDR2 YNFKEQ. CDR3 protein: CASSQGLAGVETQYF. The CDR3 DNA reads TGTGCCAGCAGCCAAGGACTAGCGGGGGTAGAGACCCAGTACTTC.

The CDR3 bases are TGTGCCAGCAGTGAAGAGCAGGGGGTAGGAGAGCAGTACTTC. This encodes CASSEEQGVGEQYF. The chain recombines TRBV2 with TRBJ2-7; 7 bases are shared with TRBD1. Germline V CDR1 and CDR2: SNHLY, FYNNEI. This CDR3 spans 14 amino acids. Trimming removed 1 base from V and 7 bases from J; junction bases left unmatched: 7.

The CDR3: CASSLDGQDINEQFF. The CDR3 DNA is TGCGCCAGCAGCTTGGACGGACAGGATATCAATGAGCAGTTCTTC. This chain connects TRBV5-1 to TRBJ2-1; 7 bases align to TRBD1. In germline, CDR1 is SGHRS, CDR2 YFSETQ. This CDR3 has 15 amino acids. Trimming cost V 0 bases and J 6 bases; bases outside gene matches: 6.

This clone has more than one count but fewer than ten. This chain connects TRBV28 to TRBJ2-7; D is possibly TRBD2 (5 bases). The CDR3 loop spans 13 amino acids. Germline CDR1 MDHEN, CDR2 SYDVKM. V dropped 7 bases and J dropped 4 bases, with 14 bases sitting between them. This CDR3 reads CASTPGDSYEQYF. The CDR3 nucleotides are TGTGCCAGCACGCCCGGGGATTCTTACGAGCAGTACTTC.

The chain uses TRBV19 and TRBJ2-2, with 11 bases fitting TRBD2. This CDR3 contains 15 residues. V lost 8 bases, J lost 5 bases, and 7 bases stayed unmatched. Germline-derived CDR1 and CDR2 are LNHDA and SQIVND (reference sequence). In nucleotides, the CDR3 is TGTGCCAGTGTTAGCGGGGGGGCCGATACCGGGGAGCTGTTTTTT. It specifies CASVSGGADTGELFF.

This clone came up once. The chain combines TRBV9 with TRBJ2-7, with 10 bases that match TRBD2. Germline V gives CDR1 SGDLS, CDR2 YYNGEE. The CDR3 totals 15 residues. V shed 1 base and J 4 bases; nucleotides not matched to a gene: 5. The CDR3 nucleotides read TGTGCCAGCAGCGTACTAGCGGGAGAGAGGTACGAGCAGTACTTC. Translation gives CASSVLAGERYEQYF. The whole variable domain, remainder taken from reference TRBV9 and TRBJ2-7, is DSGVTQTPKHLITATGQRVTLRCSPRSGDLSVYWYQQSLDQGLQFLIQYYNGEERAKGNILERFSAQQFPDLHSELNLSSLELGDSALYFCASSVLAGERYEQYFGPGTRLTVT.

V gene TRBV30 combines with J gene TRBJ2-1; 8 nucleotides match TRBD1. This CDR3 spans 14 amino acids. Germline V gene lookup returns CDR1 GTSNPN and CDR2 SVGIG (reference sequence). The ends lost 0 bases at V and 6 bases at J; junction bases unmatched: 4. As DNA, the CDR3 is TGTGCCTGGAGTGTACTCGGGACAGGCAATGAGCAGTTCTTC. Amino acids: CAWSVLGTGNEQFF.

Written as DNA, the CDR3 is TGTGCCAGCTCATCGCGACAGCTTCCTTCCTACAATGAGCAGTTCTTC. Its translation is CASSSRQLPSYNEQFF. J is TRBJ2-1 and V is TRBV18; tentatively, D is TRBD1 (5 bases). The CDR3 length is 16 residues. Per the germline V gene, CDR1 is KGHSH and CDR2 is LQKENI. V was pared by 5 bases and J by 1 base, with 15 bases between.

V gene TRBV6-5 combines with J gene TRBJ1-5, with a possible D match to TRBD1 (5 bases). V gave up 6 bases and J gave up 3 bases, with 15 bases separating them. In germline, CDR1 is MNHEY, CDR2 SVGAGI. The CDR3 sequence is 15 residues long. This CDR3 reads CASRATEGFNQPQHF. In nucleotides, the CDR3 is TGTGCCAGCAGAGCGACAGAGGGGTTCAATCAGCCCCAGCATTTT.

The chain joins TRBV5-1 to TRBJ1-1, with a weak D call TRBD1 (5 bases). CDR3 length equals 16 residues. The ends were cut back, 2 bases at V and 5 bases at J, with 19 bases in the middle. Looked up from germline, CDR1 is SGHRS and CDR2 is YFSETQ. The CDR3 region is CASSLTTASRQTEAFF. CDR3 in DNA: TGCGCCAGCAGCTTAACGACAGCTTCCCGGCAGACTGAAGCTTTCTTT.

The genes are TRBV6-1 and TRBJ2-2; tentative D call: TRBD2 (6 bases). V lost 8 bases to trimming and J lost 4 bases, with 17 bases between them. The CDR3 sequence is 15 residues long. CDR1 MNHNS and CDR2 SASEGT come from the germline V gene. The CDR3 DNA reads TGTGCCAGCGAATCTCTGGCGGGGAGCACCGGGGAGCTGTTTTTT. Translation gives CASESLAGSTGELFF.

This clone was detected once. V and J are TRBV7-2 and TRBJ2-7; D gene ambiguous. This CDR3 is built from 16 residues. Germline CDR1 is SGHTA and CDR2 is FQGNSA. V shed 1 base and J shed 3 bases, with 16 bases lying between them. CDR3 region: CASSLGTQALGYEQYF. The CDR3 DNA follows: TGTGCCAGCAGCTTAGGTACCCAGGCCCTCGGCTACGAGCAGTACTTC.